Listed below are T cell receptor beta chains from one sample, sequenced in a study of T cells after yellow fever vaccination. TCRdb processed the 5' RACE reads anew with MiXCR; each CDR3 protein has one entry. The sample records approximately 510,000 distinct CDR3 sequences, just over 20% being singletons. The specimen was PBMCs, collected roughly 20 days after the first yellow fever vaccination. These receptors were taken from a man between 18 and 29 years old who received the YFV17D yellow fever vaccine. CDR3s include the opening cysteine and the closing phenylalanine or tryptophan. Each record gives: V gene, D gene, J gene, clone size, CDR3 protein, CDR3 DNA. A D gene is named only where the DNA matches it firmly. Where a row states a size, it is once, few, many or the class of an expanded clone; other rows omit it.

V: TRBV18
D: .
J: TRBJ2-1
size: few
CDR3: CASSPPGNEQFF
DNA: TGTGCCAGCTCACCACCGGGAAATGAGCAGTTCTTC

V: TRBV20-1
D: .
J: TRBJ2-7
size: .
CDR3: CSAGRTPFYEQYF
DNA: TGCAGTGCCGGCCGGACTCCTTTTTACGAGCAGTACTTC

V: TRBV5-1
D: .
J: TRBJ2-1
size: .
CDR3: CASSFGGFNEQFF
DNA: TGCGCCAGCAGCTTCGGAGGGTTTAATGAGCAGTTCTTC

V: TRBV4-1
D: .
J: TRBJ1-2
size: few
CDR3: CASSQSTIGGYGYTF
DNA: TGCGCCAGCAGCCAATCGACAATCGGGGGCTATGGCTACACCTTC

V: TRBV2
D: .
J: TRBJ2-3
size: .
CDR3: CASGLATSTDTQYF
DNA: TGTGCCAGCGGGCTAGCGACGAGCACAGATACGCAGTATTTT

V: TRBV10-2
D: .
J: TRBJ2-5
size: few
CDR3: CASSEPGLQETQYF
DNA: TGCGCCAGCAGTGAGCCCGGACTGCAAGAGACCCAGTACTTC

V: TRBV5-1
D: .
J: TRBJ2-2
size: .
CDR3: CASSLRQVGGANTGELFF
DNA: TGCGCCAGCAGCTTGAGGCAGGTCGGTGGAGCAAACACCGGGGAGCTGTTTTTT

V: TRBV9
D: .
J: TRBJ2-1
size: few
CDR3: CASSVQTGTFNEQFF
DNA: TGTGCCAGCAGCGTGCAGACCGGGACTTTCAATGAGCAGTTCTTC

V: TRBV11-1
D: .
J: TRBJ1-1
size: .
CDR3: CASSPPLGYTEAFF
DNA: TGTGCCAGCAGCCCCCCCCTGGGGTACACTGAAGCTTTCTTT

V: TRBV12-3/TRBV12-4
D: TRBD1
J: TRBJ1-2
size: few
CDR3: CASSWTGVGYTF
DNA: TGTGCCAGCAGTTGGACAGGGGTAGGCTACACCTTC

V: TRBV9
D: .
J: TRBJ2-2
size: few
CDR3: CASRESGTGELFF
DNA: TGTGCCAGCCGGGAGAGTGGCACCGGGGAGCTGTTTTTT

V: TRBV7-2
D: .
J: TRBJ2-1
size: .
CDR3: CASSSNFNEQFF
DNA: TGTGCCAGCAGCTCCAACTTCAATGAGCAGTTCTTC

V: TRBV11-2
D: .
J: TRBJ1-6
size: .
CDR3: CASSLGPGTNSPLHF
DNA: TGTGCCAGCAGCTTAGGTCCGGGGACGAATTCACCCCTCCACTTT

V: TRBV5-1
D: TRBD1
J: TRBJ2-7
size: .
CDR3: CASSLTIDRAGYEQYF
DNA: TGCGCCAGCAGCTTGACTATCGACAGGGCTGGCTACGAGCAGTACTTC

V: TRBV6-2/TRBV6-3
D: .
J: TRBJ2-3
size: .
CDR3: CASSYRASPTDTQYF
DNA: TGTGCCAGCAGTTATCGGGCTAGCCCCACAGATACGCAGTATTTT

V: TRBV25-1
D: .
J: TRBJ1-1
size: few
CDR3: CASSEYFRSSTEAFF
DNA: TGTGCCAGCAGTGAATATTTTCGTAGTTCCACTGAAGCTTTCTTT

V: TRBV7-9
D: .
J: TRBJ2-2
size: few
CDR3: CASRMWDTGELFF
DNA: TGTGCCAGCAGGATGTGGGACACCGGGGAGCTGTTTTTT

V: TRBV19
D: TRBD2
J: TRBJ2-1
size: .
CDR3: CASSIGSGGPDNEQFF
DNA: TGTGCCAGTAGTATTGGGAGCGGGGGCCCCGACAATGAGCAGTTCTTC

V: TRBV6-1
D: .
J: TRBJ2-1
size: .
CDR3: CASSHGRDNEQFF
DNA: TGTGCCAGCAGCCATGGAAGGGACAATGAGCAGTTCTTC

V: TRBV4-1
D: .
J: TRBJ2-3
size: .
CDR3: CASSQGVGKTDTQYF
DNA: TGCGCCAGCAGCCAAGGCGTGGGCAAGACAGATACGCAGTATTTT

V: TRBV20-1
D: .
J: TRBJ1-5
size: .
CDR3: CSARGPANQPQHF
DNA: TGCAGTGCTAGAGGCCCGGCGAATCAGCCCCAGCATTTT

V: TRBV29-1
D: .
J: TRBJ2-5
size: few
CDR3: CSVEFRRALQETQYF
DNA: TGCAGCGTTGAATTCCGCAGGGCGCTCCAAGAGACCCAGTACTTC

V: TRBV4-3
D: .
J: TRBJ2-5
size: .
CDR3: CASSHGSGQQETQYF
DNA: TGCGCCAGCAGCCATGGGAGTGGGCAGCAAGAGACCCAGTACTTC

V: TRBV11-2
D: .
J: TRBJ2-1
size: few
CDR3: CASSLTQTPWEQFF
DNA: TGTGCCAGCAGCTTAACCCAGACTCCCTGGGAGCAGTTCTTC

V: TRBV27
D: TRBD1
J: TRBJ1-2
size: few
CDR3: CASSLFPDRGGGYTF
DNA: TGTGCCAGCAGTTTATTCCCGGACAGGGGCGGAGGCTACACCTTC

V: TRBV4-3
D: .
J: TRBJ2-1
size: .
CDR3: CASSQSPKRYNEQFF
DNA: TGCGCCAGCAGCCAAAGTCCTAAGCGGTACAATGAGCAGTTCTTC

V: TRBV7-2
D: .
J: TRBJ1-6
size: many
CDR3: CASSLAVVGNSPLHF
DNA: TGTGCCAGCAGCTTAGCGGTCGTTGGGAATTCACCCCTCCACTTT

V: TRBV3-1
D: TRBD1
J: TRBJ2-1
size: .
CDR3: CASSQRQGNEQFF
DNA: TGTGCCAGCAGCCAGAGACAGGGTAATGAGCAGTTCTTC

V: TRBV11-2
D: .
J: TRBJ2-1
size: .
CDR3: CASSTRGNHSSYNEQFF
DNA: TGTGCCAGCAGCACCCGGGGGAACCATAGCTCCTACAATGAGCAGTTCTTC

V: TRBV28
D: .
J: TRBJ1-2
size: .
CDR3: CASSLWSGDGYTF
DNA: TGTGCCAGCAGTTTATGGTCCGGGGATGGCTACACCTTC

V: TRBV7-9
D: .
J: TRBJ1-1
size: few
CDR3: CASSLVADTEAFF
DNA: TGTGCCAGCAGCTTAGTTGCGGACACTGAAGCTTTCTTT

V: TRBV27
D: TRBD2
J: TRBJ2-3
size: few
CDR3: CASSFGVAGGFGTQYF
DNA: TGTGCCAGCAGTTTCGGGGTAGCGGGGGGATTCGGTACGCAGTATTTT

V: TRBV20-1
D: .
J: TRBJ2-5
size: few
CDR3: CSARTVTRDLGVQETQYF
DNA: TGCAGTGCTAGGACTGTCACACGCGACCTGGGGGTCCAAGAGACCCAGTACTTC

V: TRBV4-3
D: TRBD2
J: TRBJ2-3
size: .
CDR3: CASSQVLAGYTDTQYF
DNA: TGCGCCAGCAGCCAAGTCCTAGCGGGATACACAGATACGCAGTATTTT

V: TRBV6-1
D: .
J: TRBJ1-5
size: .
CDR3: CASSEVGFNQPQHF
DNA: TGTGCCAGCAGTGAAGTCGGTTTTAATCAGCCCCAGCATTTT

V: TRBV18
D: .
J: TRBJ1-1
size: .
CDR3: CASSPEQVGTEAFF
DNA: TGTGCCAGCTCACCGGAACAGGTGGGAACTGAAGCTTTCTTT

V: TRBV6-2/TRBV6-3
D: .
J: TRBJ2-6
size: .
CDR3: CASSYSLQGGSGANVLTF
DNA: TGTGCCAGCAGTTACTCGTTACAGGGTGGCTCTGGGGCCAACGTCCTGACTTTC

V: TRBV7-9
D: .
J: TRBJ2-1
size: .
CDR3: CASSGLNQEAEQFF
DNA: TGTGCCAGCAGCGGACTTAACCAGGAGGCTGAGCAGTTCTTC

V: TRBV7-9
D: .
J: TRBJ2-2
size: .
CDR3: CASSVQDTGELFF
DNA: TGTGCCAGCAGCGTCCAGGACACCGGGGAGCTGTTTTTT

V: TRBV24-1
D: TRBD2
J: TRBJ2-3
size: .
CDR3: CATSASLAGNTDTQYF
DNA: TGTGCCACCAGCGCCTCCCTAGCGGGGAACACAGATACGCAGTATTTT

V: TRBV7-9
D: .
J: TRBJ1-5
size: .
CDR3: CASSFPGEGPQHF
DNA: TGTGCCAGCAGCTTCCCAGGGGAAGGGCCCCAGCATTTT

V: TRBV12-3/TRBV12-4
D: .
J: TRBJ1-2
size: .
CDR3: CASSLPRGYGYTF
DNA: TGTGCCAGCAGTTTACCCAGGGGCTATGGCTACACCTTC

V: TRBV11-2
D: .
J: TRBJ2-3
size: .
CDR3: CASSFVRRAQHTQYF
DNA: TGTGCCAGCAGCTTCGTTCGGAGGGCACAGCATACGCAGTATTTT

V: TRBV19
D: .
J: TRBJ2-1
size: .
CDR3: CASSAPVNEQFF
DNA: TGTGCCAGTAGTGCCCCAGTGAATGAGCAGTTCTTC

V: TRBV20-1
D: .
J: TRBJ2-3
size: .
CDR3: CSARDRPLSTDTQYF
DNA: TGCAGTGCTAGAGATCGGCCTCTTAGCACAGATACGCAGTATTTT

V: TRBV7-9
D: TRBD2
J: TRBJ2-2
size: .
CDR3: CASRPFRGGHTGELFF
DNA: TGTGCCAGCAGACCCTTTCGGGGGGGCCACACCGGGGAGCTGTTTTTT

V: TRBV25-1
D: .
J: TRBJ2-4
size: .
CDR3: CASSDPGINIQYF
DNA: TGTGCCAGCAGCGACCCCGGCATAAACATTCAGTACTTC

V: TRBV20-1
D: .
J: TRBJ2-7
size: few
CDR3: CSSGTLYEQYF
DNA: TGCAGTTCCGGGACACTCTACGAGCAGTACTTC

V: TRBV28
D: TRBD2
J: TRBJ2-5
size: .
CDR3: CASSNRQPSGAQYF
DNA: TGTGCCAGCAGTAATCGACAGCCCAGCGGGGCCCAGTACTTC

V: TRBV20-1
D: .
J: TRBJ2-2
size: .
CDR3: CSARDAGQGNTGELFF
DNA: TGCAGTGCTAGAGACGCGGGGCAGGGGAACACCGGGGAGCTGTTTTTT

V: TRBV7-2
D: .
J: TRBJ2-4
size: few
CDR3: CATRELAKNIQYF
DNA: TGTGCCACCCGGGAGTTAGCCAAAAACATTCAGTACTTC